This T cell receptor beta chain was observed in a study of blood T cell repertoires in COVID-19. CDR1 is DFQATT, CDR2 SNEGSKA, per germline (reference sequence). The CDR3 has 10 amino acids. This clone has only a few counts. In the source study's methods: Amplification of reference gene primers provided the estimated nucleated cell counts. Here immunoSEQ multiplex PCR was the method, and the copy in TCRdb shows in-frame clones only, minus some. For V, J and clone size, that table is used; D and trimming come from the DNA. The table shows 170,000 or so clones, with approximately 81% occurring only once.

This sequence was found in a man aged 18 to 29 with active or convalescent COVID-19. The V and J genes are TRBV20-1 and TRBJ2-1; tentatively, D is TRBD2 (5 bases). Input material: peripheral blood. The CDR3 spells CSSGRDEQFF. The CDR3 region has the DNA TGCAGCAGCGGACGCGATGAGCAGTTCTTC.